These T cell receptor beta chains were read from a single sample in a study of molecular identifiers for immune sequencing clone quantification. TCRdb reanalysed the PCR reads using MiXCR and keeps one entry per CDR3 protein. The sample includes about half a million distinct CDR3 sequences, about a quarter of them seen just once. Sequenced material: naive CD8+ T cells from blood, with Jurkat cell RNA spiked in. These receptors were taken from a human donor in good health. Some libraries in this study had Jurkat cell RNA spiked in. Each CDR3 is given with its conserved first and last residue. The order of the fields is J gene, V gene, CDR3 protein.

J gene: TRBJ2-2; V gene: TRBV7-2; CDR3 protein: CASSFQGTGELFF
J gene: TRBJ1-5; V gene: TRBV4-1; CDR3 protein: CASSQGQGHQPQHF
J gene: TRBJ2-7; V gene: TRBV9; CDR3 protein: CASSVDDGVYEQYF
J gene: TRBJ2-7; V gene: TRBV6-5; CDR3 protein: CASSSTSGDSYEQHF
J gene: TRBJ2-3; V gene: TRBV3-1; CDR3 protein: CASSQVASTGLAGPTDTQYF
J gene: TRBJ2-3; V gene: TRBV27; CDR3 protein: CASRGTSGGAFSTDTQYF
J gene: TRBJ2-1; V gene: TRBV9; CDR3 protein: CASSSPGLAVSSEQFF
J gene: TRBJ1-1; V gene: TRBV20-1; CDR3 protein: CSARGVQTYEAFF
J gene: TRBJ2-1; V gene: TRBV7-2; CDR3 protein: CASSPPADSYNEQFF
J gene: TRBJ2-4; V gene: TRBV9; CDR3 protein: CASSVDFRGTKNIQYF
J gene: TRBJ2-4; V gene: TRBV1; CDR3 protein: CISSQVRGGEAKNAQYF
J gene: TRBJ2-3; V gene: TRBV4-1; CDR3 protein: CASSQLSGRAGDTQYF
J gene: TRBJ2-7; V gene: TRBV6-6; CDR3 protein: CASSYEPMSGEYEQYF
J gene: TRBJ2-7; V gene: TRBV3-1; CDR3 protein: CASSPGRNSEQYF
J gene: TRBJ1-4; V gene: TRBV30; CDR3 protein: CAWSVSPGEKLFF
J gene: TRBJ2-7; V gene: TRBV6-2/TRBV6-3; CDR3 protein: CASTRDTEVWQYF
J gene: TRBJ1-1; V gene: TRBV19; CDR3 protein: CASSMMYDGGTEAFF
J gene: TRBJ1-1; V gene: TRBV5-5; CDR3 protein: CASSQDRDRATEAFF
J gene: TRBJ2-7; V gene: TRBV6-2/TRBV6-3; CDR3 protein: CASSAPEPGRAAEGSYEQYF
J gene: TRBJ2-7; V gene: TRBV2; CDR3 protein: CASSDLSYEQYF
J gene: TRBJ1-2; V gene: TRBV19; CDR3 protein: CASSIVPSTERGYTF
J gene: TRBJ1-6; V gene: TRBV14; CDR3 protein: CASSQAGTMDNSPLHF
J gene: TRBJ1-2; V gene: TRBV19; CDR3 protein: CASSLEGYTNYGYTF
J gene: TRBJ2-1; V gene: TRBV29-1; CDR3 protein: CSVKGQGAEQFF
J gene: TRBJ1-2; V gene: TRBV9; CDR3 protein: CASSTGAYGYTF
J gene: TRBJ2-2; V gene: TRBV23-1; CDR3 protein: CASRKGQRTPGSCFF